The rows below give T cell receptor beta chains drawn from one sample of a study of OX40 agonist ivuxolimab in advanced cancers. The protocol was immunoSEQ multiplex PCR, while the TCRdb copy is restricted to in-frame clones and leaves out a portion. This sample yields roughly 30,000 clones, of which 90% are seen a single time; around 27% belongs to the top ten. Material: CD4+ or CD8+ T cells sorted from blood, obtained in a trial of the OX40 agonist ivuxolimab. Receptors originate from an adult with an advanced solid tumor such as melanoma, head and neck, liver or kidney cancer. Each CDR3 is given with its conserved first and last residue. Each record gives: D gene, J gene, V gene, clone size, CDR3 protein, CDR3 DNA. D genes are given only for firm matches. Rows may omit the clone size; those that give it use once, few, many or a size class.

TRBD1,TRBJ1-1,TRBV5-1,once,CASSLRQGAPVTEAFF,TGCGCCAGCAGCCTTAGACAGGGGGCGCCGGTCACTGAAGCTTTCTTT
TRBD1,TRBJ2-7,TRBV28,-,CASSLQLQGAYF,TGTGCCAGCAGTTTACAGTTACAGGGGGCGTACTTC
TRBD2,TRBJ2-7,TRBV18,-,CASSPGLAGGPGEQYF,TGTGCCAGCTCCCCGGGACTAGCGGGAGGGCCGGGAGAGCAGTACTTC
TRBD1,TRBJ1-2,TRBV5-1,-,CASNQDRDGYGYTF,TGTGCCAGCAACCAAGACAGGGATGGCTATGGCTACACCTTC
-,TRBJ2-3,TRBV7-6,once,CASSDGGPTQYF,TGTGCCAGCAGCGATGGAGGACCTACGCAGTATTTT
-,TRBJ1-2,TRBV7-2,-,CASSLRSTALYGYTF,TGTGCCAGCAGCTTAAGGTCGACAGCCCTATATGGCTACACCTTC
TRBD1,TRBJ1-1,TRBV10-1,once,CASSESGTDWGTEAFF,TGCGCCAGCAGTGAGTCGGGGACAGATTGGGGCACTGAAGCTTTCTTT
-,TRBJ1-2,TRBV6-4,few,CASSETGTYGYTF,TGTGCCAGCAGTGAAACAGGGACCTATGGCTACACCTTC
-,TRBJ2-3,TRBV5-1,-,CASSLTYLTDTQYF,TGCGCCAGCAGCTTGACTTACCTCACAGATACGCAGTATTTT
TRBD2,TRBJ2-1,TRBV11-2,-,CASSRGGSSYNEQFF,TGTGCCAGCAGCCGCGGGGGGAGCTCCTACAATGAGCAGTTCTTC
TRBD2,TRBJ2-2,TRBV27,once,CASSLSERDYYTGELFF,TGTGCCAGCAGTTTATCGGAACGGGACTACTACACCGGGGAGCTGTTTTTT
TRBD1,TRBJ2-7,TRBV11-2,-,CASSSFRGLSYEQYF,TGTGCCAGCAGCTCTTTCAGGGGGCTCTCCTACGAGCAGTACTTC
-,TRBJ1-5,TRBV29-1,-,CSVERGGPGQPQHF,TGCAGCGTTGAGAGGGGAGGACCCGGTCAGCCCCAGCATTTT
TRBD1,TRBJ2-7,TRBV9,-,CASSVAGTGLYEQYF,TGTGCCAGCAGCGTAGCCGGGACAGGGCTCTACGAGCAGTACTTC
-,TRBJ1-1,TRBV19,-,CASSMGTAEAFF,TGTGCCAGTAGTATGGGGACTGCAGAAGCTTTCTTT
TRBD1,TRBJ2-1,TRBV2,-,CASSSDRDYNEQFF,TGTGCCAGCAGTTCGGACAGGGACTACAATGAGCAGTTCTTC
-,TRBJ1-5,TRBV27,-,CASSLFWEGNQPQHF,TGTGCCAGCAGTTTATTCTGGGAGGGCAATCAGCCCCAGCATTTT
-,TRBJ2-7,TRBV5-1,-,CASSLEGGGEQYF,TGCGCCAGCAGCCTGGAGGGTGGAGGCGAGCAGTACTTC
-,TRBJ1-6,TRBV1,-,CTSSQAGNSPLHF,TGCACCAGCAGCCAAGCTGGGAATTCACCCCTCCACTTT
TRBD1,TRBJ2-7,TRBV10-2,few,CASTGQGGEQYF,TGCGCCAGCACCGGACAGGGCGGCGAGCAGTACTTC
-,TRBJ2-7,TRBV4-1,-,CASSRLYGTIYEQYF,TGCGCCAGCAGCCGCCTCTATGGGACCATCTACGAGCAGTACTTC
-,TRBJ1-4,TRBV13,-,CAIQGGPNEKLFF,TGTGCCATCCAAGGAGGGCCGAATGAAAAACTGTTTTTT
-,TRBJ2-3,TRBV14,once,CASSPVQGIQYF,TGTGCCAGCAGCCCCGTTCAGGGGATCCAGTATTTT
-,TRBJ2-1,TRBV5-6,-,CASSLVQVVNEQFF,TGTGCCAGCAGCTTGGTTCAGGTTGTAAATGAGCAGTTCTTC
TRBD1,TRBJ1-2,TRBV6-6,-,CASSYRDRAGYTF,TGTGCCAGCAGTTACCGGGACAGGGCTGGCTACACCTTC
TRBD1,TRBJ2-1,TRBV27,-,CASSTGASYNEQFF,TGTGCCAGCTCGACAGGGGCCTCCTACAATGAGCAGTTCTTC
TRBD2,TRBJ2-1,TRBV6-5,-,CASSYSPGTRWDEQFF,TGTGCCAGCAGTTACTCGCCTGGGACTAGGTGGGATGAGCAGTTCTTC
-,TRBJ1-2,TRBV5-4,-,CASSLAADYNGYTF,TGTGCCAGCAGCTTGGCCGCGGATTATAATGGCTACACCTTC
-,TRBJ1-5,TRBV28,-,CASSSYSNQPQHF,TGTGCCAGCAGTTCCTATAGCAATCAGCCCCAGCATTTT
TRBD2,TRBJ2-1,TRBV27,-,CASSLLASSYNEQFF,TGTGCCAGCAGCCTACTAGCGAGCTCCTACAATGAGCAGTTCTTC
TRBD2,TRBJ2-1,TRBV27,-,CASSPGGRTYNEQFF,TGTGCCAGTTCCCCGGGCGGGAGAACCTACAATGAGCAGTTCTTC
-,TRBJ2-5,TRBV4-3,-,CASSQGRGLGETQYF,TGCGCCAGCAGCCAGGGGCGGGGGCTTGGAGAGACCCAGTACTTC
-,TRBJ2-1,TRBV19,-,CASSRGLASYNEQFF,TGTGCCAGTAGTCGGGGTCTAGCGAGTTACAATGAGCAGTTCTTC
-,TRBJ2-7,TRBV28,-,CASRGDYPYEQYF,TGTGCCAGCAGGGGAGACTACCCCTACGAGCAGTACTTC
TRBD2,TRBJ2-5,TRBV6-5,-,CASTLAGGGETQYF,TGTGCCAGCACCTTAGCGGGAGGAGGTGAGACCCAGTACTTC
-,TRBJ1-1,TRBV18,-,CASSPPVSGGTEAFF,TGTGCCAGCTCACCACCGGTATCGGGGGGTACTGAAGCTTTCTTT
-,TRBJ1-2,TRBV19,-,CASSIDPQGLNFYGYTF,TGTGCCAGTAGTATAGATCCCCAGGGTCTCAACTTCTATGGCTACACCTTC
-,TRBJ2-7,TRBV28,-,CASSLFGGGSYEQYF,TGTGCCAGCAGTTTATTTGGGGGAGGAAGCTACGAGCAGTACTTC
TRBD1,TRBJ1-1,TRBV6-6,-,CASRRQGREAFF,TGTGCCAGCAGGCGACAGGGTAGGGAAGCTTTCTTT
-,TRBJ1-6,TRBV28,-,CASSYRDNSPLHF,TGTGCCAGCAGTTACAGGGATAATTCACCCCTCCACTTT
TRBD1,TRBJ2-2,TRBV6-5,-,CASSYSRGRSGELFF,TGTGCCAGCAGTTACTCGAGGGGGCGGAGCGGGGAGCTGTTTTTT